Each of the 6 T cell receptor beta chains below was sequenced from the same sample in a study of OX40 agonist ivuxolimab in advanced cancers. Produced via immunoSEQ multiplex PCR; TCRdb's table is partial and in-frame only. The data hold around 53,000 clones, with roughly 80% observed a single time. Sequencing used CD4+ or CD8+ T cells sorted from blood, obtained in a trial of the OX40 agonist ivuxolimab. Every receptor here comes from an adult with an advanced solid tumor such as melanoma, head and neck, liver or kidney cancer.

Comment on this clone: The germline gene is not matched at one end of the junction; a read error may be the cause. The rearrangement uses TRBV4-1 and TRBJ2-3; 9 bases are a match to TRBD2. Germline V lookup: CDR1 MGHRA, CDR2 YSYEKL. This CDR3 region has 16 residues. The CDR3 bases are TGCGCCAGCAGCCAAGAGGCGGGAGGGGCCACAAATACGCAGTATTTT. It is translated as CASSQEAGGATNTQYF.

J is TRBJ1-4 and V is TRBV5-1, with 9 bases aligning to TRBD1. The V segment lost 5 bases and the J segment 7 bases; nucleotides outside the gene matches: 6. There are 14 residues in the CDR3. Germline values: CDR1 SGHRS, CDR2 YFSETQ. CDR3 DNA: TGCGCCAGCAGTCCGGGACAGGGAGGTGAAAAACTGTTTTTT. It yields the protein CASSPGQGGEKLFF.

V is TRBV9 and J is TRBJ1-2, with 7 bases fitting TRBD1. The CDR3 runs 16 residues. The ends lost 3 bases at V and 1 base at J; junction bases unmatched: 9. The germline V gene has CDR1 SGDLS and CDR2 YYNGEE. The CDR3 DNA reads as TGTGCCAGCAGCGGATATCACGGACAGGATAACTATGGCTACACCTTC. Its protein is CASSGYHGQDNYGYTF.

The chain carries TRBV7-3 and TRBJ1-2; D remains unclear. This CDR3 is 14 amino acids long. Germline V gene data show CDR1 as SGHTA and CDR2 as FQGTGA. V shed 5 bases and J shed 8 bases, with 18 bases lying between them. The DNA for the CDR3 is TGTGCCAGCAGCCCGAGTCCCAGGACGGAGGGCTACACCTTC. It codes for CASSPSPRTEGYTF.

The gene calls are TRBV5-6 and TRBJ2-3; TRBD2 matches 11 bases. Germline values: CDR1 SGHDT, CDR2 YYEEEE. The CDR3 has 15 residues. V gave up 5 bases and J gave up 1 base; unmatched junction bases: 3. CDR3 sequence: CASRISGGGTDTQYF. The CDR3 DNA sequence: TGTGCCAGCAGGATTAGCGGGGGGGGCACAGATACGCAGTATTTT. Full variable domain (outside the CDR3, taken from reference TRBV5-6 and TRBJ2-3): DAGVTQSPTHLIKTRGQQVTLRCSPKSGHDTVSWYQQALGQGPQFIFQYYEEEERQRGNFPDRFSGHQFPNYSSELNVNALLLGDSALYLCASRISGGGTDTQYFGPGTRLTVL.

The rearrangement joins TRBV11-2 to TRBJ2-2, with no clear D. CDR3 size: 16 residues. CDR1 is SGHAT and CDR2 is FQNNGV in the germline V gene. Trimming left V 1 base short and J 6 bases short, with 15 bases between. The CDR3 sequence: CASSLVGSFIAGELFF. For the CDR3, the DNA is TGTGCCAGCAGCTTAGTTGGAAGTTTCATCGCCGGGGAGCTGTTTTTT.